These T cell receptor beta chains were read from a single sample in a study of cytomegalovirus exposure and HLA in healthy donors. Only in-frame clones appear in the TCRdb table, and some are missing; sequencing was by immunoSEQ multiplex PCR. The top ten hold roughly 6.3% of the sample, which has 100,000 or so clones, approximately 63% seen once. The sequenced material came from PBMCs. These receptors came from a woman aged 25 to 39 in good health and CMV-seronegative. The CDR3 runs from the conserved cysteine through the conserved F or W. The order of the fields is clone size, V gene, J gene, D gene, CDR3 DNA, CDR3 protein. D genes are given only for firm matches. Expanded clones get a size class; other rows say once, few or many, or leave the size out.

>-|TRBV5-1|TRBJ2-7|TRBD1
TGCGCCAGCAGCTTACCGGGACAGGGGGCCGAGCAGTACTTC
CASSLPGQGAEQYF
>few|TRBV4-3|TRBJ1-4|-
TGCGCCAGCAGCCAAGAGGGGCGACCCTATGAAAAACTGTTTTTT
CASSQEGRPYEKLFF
>-|TRBV29-1|TRBJ2-7|-
TGCAGCGTTCAGGTAGGGGCCGTGGAGCAGTACTTC
CSVQVGAVEQYF
>-|TRBV23-1|TRBJ1-2|-
TGCGCCAGCAGTCCCTACAGGGAACACTATGGCTACACCTTC
CASSPYREHYGYTF
>-|TRBV29-1|TRBJ2-3|TRBD2
TGCAGCGTTGGAGGACTAGCGGGGGGCACAGATACGCAGTATTTT
CSVGGLAGGTDTQYF
>-|TRBV10-2|TRBJ1-2|-
TGCGCCAGCGGGGAGGAGTTCTTTAACTATGGCTACACCTTC
CASGEEFFNYGYTF
>-|TRBV2|TRBJ1-4|-
TGTGCCAGCAGCTTTAAATTTGAAAAACTGTTTTTT
CASSFKFEKLFF
>-|TRBV5-6|TRBJ2-1|TRBD2
TGTGCCAGCAGCCATAGCGGGAGGAGCTACAATGAGCAGTTCTTC
CASSHSGRSYNEQFF
>-|TRBV30|TRBJ1-6|TRBD1
TGTGCCTGGAGGGATTGGACAGGGCTTTCACCCCTCCACTTT
CAWRDWTGLSPLHF
>few|TRBV15|TRBJ2-7|TRBD2
TGTGCCACCAGCAGAGGTGGGGGGGGGTCCTACGAGCAGTACTTC
CATSRGGGGSYEQYF
>-|TRBV4-1|TRBJ2-5|-
TGCGCCAGCAGCCAAGAAGGGGCCCAAGAGACCCAGTACTTC
CASSQEGAQETQYF
>-|TRBV2|TRBJ2-6|TRBD1
TGTGCCAGCAGAGGACAGGGTCGATTGCGGACTGGGGCCAACGTCCTGACTTTC
CASRGQGRLRTGANVLTF
>-|TRBV7-2|TRBJ1-5|-
TGTGCCAGCAGCTTACAGGGACTAAATCAGCCCCAGCATTTT
CASSLQGLNQPQHF
>few|TRBV14|TRBJ2-1|-
TGTGCCAGCAGCCGGACTACAATCGGGGAGCAGTTCTTC
CASSRTTIGEQFF
>-|TRBV7-2|TRBJ2-7|TRBD2
TGTGCCAGCAGCTCGCCCAGGACTAGCGGGAGGGGGGGAGTCTACGAGCAGTACTTC
CASSSPRTSGRGGVYEQYF
>few|TRBV5-1|TRBJ2-3|-
TGCGCCAGCAGCTTGGAGGGGCAGGGCACAGATACGCAGTATTTT
CASSLEGQGTDTQYF
>few|TRBV30|TRBJ1-2|-
TGTGCCTGGAGCGAGCCTTACTCTCGGGGGGCTGGTGGCTACACCTTC
CAWSEPYSRGAGGYTF
>-|TRBV5-1|TRBJ2-7|-
TGCGCCAGCAGTCGGGGTTACGAGCAGTACTTC
CASSRGYEQYF
>-|TRBV13|TRBJ2-5|-
TGTGCCAGCAGCTTATCCGGGGGGCCTGAGACCCAGTACTTC
CASSLSGGPETQYF
>-|TRBV7-9|TRBJ1-4|-
TGTGCCAGCAGCCCGCGGGGCTCTTCCGAAAAACTGTTTTTT
CASSPRGSSEKLFF
>-|TRBV15|TRBJ1-5|TRBD1
TGTGCCACCAGCAGAATGACAGGGATCAATCAGCCCCAGCATTTT
CATSRMTGINQPQHF
>few|TRBV5-1|TRBJ2-2|-
TGCGCCAGCAGCCCCCCCCCGGCGAACACCGGGGAGCTGTTTTTT
CASSPPPANTGELFF
>-|TRBV9|TRBJ2-5|-
TGTGCCAGCAGCTACCTCGGGTCGGAGACCCAGTACTTC
CASSYLGSETQYF
>-|TRBV7-8|TRBJ1-2|-
TGTGCCAGCAGCTTAGATTGGAGCTATGGCTACACCTTC
CASSLDWSYGYTF
>once|TRBV5-1|TRBJ2-1|TRBD2
TGCGCCAGCATAGCGGGAACCTCCTACAATGAGCAGTTCTTC
CASIAGTSYNEQFF
>once|TRBV10-1|TRBJ2-7|TRBD1
TGCGCCAGCAGTGTAGGACAGGCCTCCGAGCAGTACTTC
CASSVGQASEQYF
>-|TRBV9|TRBJ2-2|TRBD2
TGTGCCAGCAGCGTAGAGGTGTGGCGGGAGGATAGCACCGGGGAGCTGTTTTTT
CASSVEVWREDSTGELFF
>few|TRBV28|TRBJ1-5|TRBD1
TGTGCCAGCACCGAGACGACAGGGATTCATCGCAATCAGCCCCAGCATTTT
CASTETTGIHRNQPQHF
>few|TRBV12-5|TRBJ1-5|-
TGTGCTAGTGGTTTTAGCGAGCCCCAGCATTTT
CASGFSEPQHF
>-|TRBV7-8|TRBJ2-3|TRBD1
TGTGCCACAGGACAGGGCACAGATACGCAGTATTTT
CATGQGTDTQYF
>-|TRBV5-8|TRBJ1-2|-
TGTGCCAGCAGCTTGGAGGCAGGAACGACCTACACCTTC
CASSLEAGTTYTF
>-|TRBV7-7|TRBJ2-3|TRBD1
TGTGCCAGCTCAAGGGGGCTAGGGGGTACAGATACGCAGTATTTT
CASSRGLGGTDTQYF
>once|TRBV7-3|TRBJ1-1|TRBD1
TGTGCCAGCAGCTTACAGGGGGCCGGCACTGAAGCTTTCTTT
CASSLQGAGTEAFF
>medium-sized|TRBV13|TRBJ2-7|TRBD2
TGTGCCAGCAGCTCTCGTGGCGGGAGCTCCGAGCAGTACTTC
CASSSRGGSSEQYF
>few|TRBV2|TRBJ1-2|-
TGTGCCAGCAGTGACCCCGGTAGATCGAACTATGGCTACACCTTC
CASSDPGRSNYGYTF
>once|TRBV28|TRBJ2-7|TRBD1
TGTGCCAGCAGTTCTCCTGTGAGACAGGGTCACGAGCAGTACTTC
CASSSPVRQGHEQYF
>-|TRBV19|TRBJ2-1|TRBD1
TGTGCCAGTTTGCGACAGGGGGCGCGTGAGCAGTTCTTC
CASLRQGAREQFF
>-|TRBV15|TRBJ1-1|TRBD1
TGTGCCACCAGCATTCTACAGGGGCAGACTGAAGCTTTCTTT
CATSILQGQTEAFF
>-|TRBV28|TRBJ2-1|-
TGTGCCTCCCGATGGGGGCTGAACTCCTACAATGAGCAGTTCTTC
CASRWGLNSYNEQFF
>-|TRBV7-3|TRBJ1-1|TRBD1
TGTGCCAGCAGCCGGGACAGGAACACTGAAGCTTTCTTT
CASSRDRNTEAFF
>-|TRBV19|TRBJ1-2|-
TGTGCCAGTAGTATCCCGAGCCCCGAAGAGACCTTC
CASSIPSPEETF
>-|TRBV27|TRBJ2-7|TRBD2
TGTGCCAGCAGTCCAGGGACTAGCGGGAGGGCCTTTCTCTTC
CASSPGTSGRAFLF
>once|TRBV19|TRBJ1-5|-
TGTGCCAGTACACGGGAAAGCAATCAGCCCCAGCATTTT
CASTRESNQPQHF